The source of this TCR beta chain is a study of OX40 agonist ivuxolimab in advanced cancers. A note on the overall study: Ivuxolimab was an agonistic, fully human IgG2 monoclonal antibody directed against OX40 (CD134), a costimulatory receptor. Prior anti-PD-1, anti-PD-L1 or anti-CTLA-4 therapy was permitted, and approximately 41% of dose-escalation patients had received checkpoint inhibitors. Peripheral TCRbeta sequencing aimed to test whether ivuxolimab altered TCR sequence diversity and caused clonal T-cell expansion. A male proportion of around 80% and a mean age of around 60 years, ranging from about 23 to 90, were recorded for the dose-escalation cohort. Three dose-escalation patients achieved partial responses, one with hepatocellular carcinoma and two with cutaneous melanoma. Of the 50 to 55 patients in dose escalation, about 19 had hepatocellular carcinoma, about 15 had melanoma, 9 had renal cell carcinoma and 9 had head and neck cancer. Intravenous ivuxolimab was administered to patients every 2 weeks at six dose levels: 0.01, 0.1, 0.3, 1.5, 3 and 10 mg/kg. The paper describes the monotherapy dose-escalation part (N ≈ 52 patients) of the phase I trial of ivuxolimab.

The CDR3 contains 15 residues, cysteine and phenylalanine counted. Solely the CDR3 DNA is kept, with 45 bases framed from the first base. CDR1 and CDR2, per the germline V gene, are SGDLS and YYNGEE. V loses 4 bases of germline sequence and J loses 2 bases, and the interval between the two ends is 15 bases. The trial excluded patients who had a history of autoimmune disease or who were on systemic immunosuppression. Peripheral blood for TCR sequencing was drawn from every dose cohort at baseline, at cycle 4 day 1 and at cycle 7 day 1. The samples were taken from a phase I, first-in-human, multicenter, open-label dose-escalation trial of ivuxolimab. Adults with locally advanced or metastatic melanoma, renal cell, hepatocellular, or head and neck squamous cell carcinoma were enrolled in the trial. Before TCR sequencing, CD4+ T cells and CD8+ T cells from peripheral blood were sorted into separate populations.

To sequence the TCRbeta CDR3 region, genomic DNA was isolated from the sorted cells. The immunoSEQ Assay was used for sequencing of TCRbeta CDR3 regions. TCRdb stores this immuneACCESS table with in-frame sequences only. Part of the clones is absent; in the studies checked, under half of the shortfall reflects unresolved V genes, and no reason is known for the rest. The sample table contains about 70,000 clones; only one count was recorded for roughly nine tenths of them. The ten biggest clones cover 9.5% to 12% of the sample. On this clone: Its antigen target is currently unknown. No base qualities exist here, and no much larger clone lies one base off it.

The full study reports these points: At doses of 0.1 to 3.0 mg/kg, clonal expansion of both CD4+ and CD8+ blood T cells was observed from baseline to week 6. After ivuxolimab, more expanded clones were found on average in CD8+ T cells than in CD4+ T cells. Low levels of normalized T-cell clonal expansion were also seen in some nonresponding patients. In partial responders in the 0.1-3.0 mg/kg groups, normalized peripheral clonal expansion was found to be among the lowest, especially among CD8+ T cells. The antigen specificity of the peripheral T cells that underwent clonal expansion was not determined.

Sequencing used CD4+ or CD8+ T cells sorted from blood, obtained in a trial of the OX40 agonist ivuxolimab. The rearrangement combines TRBV9 with TRBJ1-2, and possibly TRBD1, on 5 matching bases. The origin of this receptor is an adult with an advanced solid tumor such as melanoma, head and neck, liver or kidney cancer. The CDR3 here reads CASSTSGTYNYGYTF. DNA sequence: TGTGCCAGCAGCACCTCCGGGACTTACAACTATGGCTACACCTTC.